These T cell receptor beta chains were read from a single sample in a study of OX40 agonist ivuxolimab in advanced cancers. TCRdb's copy holds only in-frame clones and misses some; the assay was immunoSEQ multiplex PCR. Altogether more than 65,000 clones are present, around 85% being singletons, with the ten largest covering 5% to 6.5%. The specimen was CD4+ or CD8+ T cells sorted from blood, collected in a trial of the OX40 agonist ivuxolimab. These receptors were taken from an adult with an advanced solid tumor such as melanoma, head and neck, liver or kidney cancer. Both conserved end residues are part of each CDR3. A D gene is named only where the DNA matches it firmly. Only some rows state a clone size, as once, few, many or a class for expanded clones.

- TRBJ1-2 once TRBV5-5 TGTGCCAGCAGCTTCCAGGGGTACTATGGCTACACCTTC CASSFQGYYGYTF
TRBD1 TRBJ1-2 - TRBV4-1 TGCGCCAGCAGCCCCCTACCGGGACAGGGGCTCTATGGCTACACCTTC CASSPLPGQGLYGYTF
- TRBJ1-2 - TRBV6-5 TGTGCCAGCAGCCCCAGAGGGTGGTCTCTCTATGGCTACACCTTC CASSPRGWSLYGYTF
- TRBJ2-3 - TRBV4-3 TGCGCCAGCAGCCAAGATCAAGGGGTACCCACAGATACGCAGTATTTT CASSQDQGVPTDTQYF
TRBD2 TRBJ2-3 few TRBV30 TGTGCCTGGAGTGATAGCGGGGGAGGGGATACGCAGTATTTT CAWSDSGGGDTQYF
- TRBJ1-5 - TRBV28 TGTGCCAGCAGTTTAGACCAGGGCCCGGGGAGCAATCAGCCCCAGCATTTT CASSLDQGPGSNQPQHF
TRBD1 TRBJ2-7 - TRBV19 TGTGCCAGTAGTCGGACAGGTTGGTACGAGCAGTACTTC CASSRTGWYEQYF
- TRBJ2-5 - TRBV11-2 TGTGCCAGCAGCACCGACCCCCGGCCCCAAGAGACCCAGTACTTC CASSTDPRPQETQYF
TRBD2 TRBJ2-1 - TRBV7-9 TGTGCCAGCAGCTGGACTAGCGGGGAGGGCAATGAGCAGTTCTTC CASSWTSGEGNEQFF
- TRBJ2-7 - TRBV11-2 TGTGCCAGCAGCGAGAGGCCGTTGGATTTCAGCTCCTACGAGCAGTACTTC CASSERPLDFSSYEQYF
- TRBJ1-2 once TRBV4-2 TGTGCCAGCAGCCAAGGGGCCTTCTCCCTAAGGCCGGCGAGCCACACCTTC CASSQGAFSLRPASHTF
TRBD1 TRBJ2-7 - TRBV6-5 TGTGCCAGCAGTTACTCAGGGGGCGCCGCCTACGAGCAGTACTTC CASSYSGGAAYEQYF
TRBD2 TRBJ2-5 - TRBV27 TGTGCCAGCAGTTTTTCTAGCGGTTGGGGAGAGACCCAGTACTTC CASSFSSGWGETQYF
- TRBJ2-3 - TRBV2 TGTGCCAGCAGTGAATGGTTAGGGGCGACTCCAGGAGATACGCAGTATTTT CASSEWLGATPGDTQYF
- TRBJ2-7 - TRBV15 TGTGCCACCAGCAGAGGAGGGGCCCGCATCTACGAGCAGTACTTC CATSRGGARIYEQYF
- TRBJ2-3 few TRBV5-5 TGTGCCAGCAGCTTGGAAGTGAGCACAGATACGCAGTATTTT CASSLEVSTDTQYF
TRBD2 TRBJ2-5 - TRBV30 TGTGCCTGGAGTGGGAGGGCTAGCGGGGGGGTATTCCAAGAGACCCAGTACTTC CAWSGRASGGVFQETQYF
- TRBJ1-3 - TRBV7-3 TGTGCCAGCAGCTCCTGGGGCGCCGGAAACACCATATATTTT CASSSWGAGNTIYF
TRBD1 TRBJ2-5 - TRBV4-2 TGTGCCAGCAGCCCGGACAGGGCAGAGACCCAGTACTTC CASSPDRAETQYF
- TRBJ1-6 once TRBV4-2 TGTGCCAGCAGCCCAAGTCTCCCTCGGGATGATAGAGGTTCACCCCTCCACTTT CASSPSLPRDDRGSPLHF
- TRBJ1-1 - TRBV2 TGTGCCAGCAGTGAACGGGCGGGGAACACTGAAGCTTTCTTT CASSERAGNTEAFF
- TRBJ2-5 few TRBV18 TGTGCCAGCGCAGGGCGGGAGACCCAGTACTTC CASAGRETQYF
- TRBJ2-7 - TRBV9 TGTGCCAGCAGCGCGGACAGCCACTACTGGTCCGAGCAGTACTTC CASSADSHYWSEQYF
- TRBJ2-3 - TRBV4-3 TGCGCCAGCAGCCAAGATCTTGCAGTTACAGATACGCAGTATTTT CASSQDLAVTDTQYF
- TRBJ2-7 - TRBV28 TGTGCCAGCAGTTCACCTAATAAACCCTACGAGCAGTACTTC CASSSPNKPYEQYF
TRBD1 TRBJ2-2 - TRBV18 TGTGCCAGCTCACCCGGGACAGTACTCACCGGGGAGCTGTTTTTT CASSPGTVLTGELFF
- TRBJ1-1 - TRBV27 TGTGCCAGCAGTTTAGGCCAGGTGCCCCTTCCGAACACTGAAGCTTTCTTT CASSLGQVPLPNTEAFF
TRBD2 TRBJ2-2 - TRBV4-2 TGTGCCAGCAGCCAAGGGAGCGGGGGGGCCACCGGGGAGCTGTTTTTT CASSQGSGGATGELFF
- TRBJ2-6 - TRBV2 TGTGCCAGCAGAACTGAGGCTGGGGCCAACGTCCTGACTTTC CASRTEAGANVLTF
- TRBJ2-2 - TRBV11-1 TGTGCCAGCAGCTTACGGGAGACCCCCGGGGAGCTGTTTTTT CASSLRETPGELFF
- TRBJ1-1 - TRBV6-5 TGTGCCAGCAGTCCGGACCTGGGTGGCACTGAAGCTTTCTTT CASSPDLGGTEAFF
TRBD1 TRBJ1-1 - TRBV5-3 TGTGCCAGAAGCTTCTACCTCTCTGGCAGACAGGGGGCTGAAGCTTTCTTT CARSFYLSGRQGAEAFF
- TRBJ2-2 - TRBV5-1 TGCGCCAGCAGCTTGACAGGGACGAACACCGGGGAGCTGTTTTTT CASSLTGTNTGELFF